Below, one T cell receptor beta chain is given with its context. Documented time point: peripheral blood 6 weeks after treatment start. This sample was included in a study of PD-L1 blockade in urothelial cancer. Study-level information: Atezolizumab at 1,200 mg intravenously every 3 weeks was started by patients in about 2014.

Sequencing used immunoSEQ multiplex PCR; TCRdb keeps in-frame clones, though not all of them. The profile shows 30,000 or so clones, roughly nine tenths of them singletons. V shed 3 bases and J 2 bases; nucleotides not matched to a gene: 5. The CDR3 spans 16 residues. The germline gives CDR1 KGHSH, CDR2 LQKENI. The starting material was PBMCs, obtained around atezolizumab (anti-PD-L1) treatment. The receptor was derived from a man at least 80 years old with urothelial cancer. The chain has TRBV18 and TRBJ2-3; 10 bases are a match to TRBD2. CDR3 DNA: TGTGCCAGCTCACCCTTACTAGCGGGGACCACAGATACGCAGTATTTT. Encoded protein: CASSPLLAGTTDTQYF. The whole variable domain, remainder taken from reference TRBV18 and TRBJ2-3, is NAGVMQNPRHLVRRRGQEARLRCSPMKGHSHVYWYRQLPEEGLKFMVYLQKENIIDESGMPKERFSAEFPKEGPSILRIQQVVRGDSAAYFCASSPLLAGTTDTQYFGPGTRLTVL.